This entry lists 30 T cell receptor beta chains sequenced from one sample in a study of blood T cell repertoires in COVID-19. Only in-frame clones appear in the TCRdb table, and some are missing; sequencing was by immunoSEQ multiplex PCR. This table holds 65,000 to 90,000 clones, about 74% found once. Sequencing was done on a sample of peripheral blood. The receptor set was obtained from an older man with COVID-19, enrolled during active disease.

This sequence joins TRBV9 and TRBJ2-1; tentatively, D is TRBD2 (7 bases). In germline, CDR1 is SGDLS, CDR2 YYNGEE. Trimming took 0 bases from V and 9 from J, leaving 13 bases between them. The CDR3 consists of 14 residues. The CDR3 DNA sequence: TGTGCCAGCAGCGTAGTGGAGAGGGGGGGTGAGCAGTTCTTC. This sequence encodes CASSVVERGGEQFF.

The rearrangement uses TRBV7-8 and TRBJ2-4, with a weak D call TRBD1 (5 bases). This CDR3 spans 14 amino acids. Germline CDR1 reads SGHVS; CDR2 reads FQNEAQ. The V end was cut by 3 bases, the J end by 8 bases, with 14 bases between. CDR3 sequence reads: CASSFLASRDIQYF. In nucleotides, the CDR3 is TGTGCCAGCAGCTTTTTAGCATCCAGGGACATTCAGTACTTC.

The genes are TRBV18 and TRBJ1-6, with 9 nucleotides matching TRBD1. This CDR3 comprises 15 residues. Germline V gene sequence: CDR1 KGHSH, CDR2 LQKENI. J lost 10 bases, V lost 5 bases, and 9 bases had no gene match. The CDR3 DNA reads TGTGCCAGCTCAGAGGGCGGGACAGGGAGATCACCCCTCCACTTT. Translated, it gives CASSEGGTGRSPLHF.

This clone has a single count. The V gene is TRBV27, the J gene TRBJ2-3; TRBD2 agrees at 10 bases. The CDR3 sequence is 16 residues long. With V trimmed by 4 bases and J by 3 bases, 7 bases remained unmatched. Germline CDR1 is MNHEY and CDR2 is SMNVEV (reference sequence). The CDR3 DNA sequence: TGTGCCAGCAGTTCGTTAGCGGGAGGAGGGACAGATACGCAGTATTTT. Its protein product is CASSSLAGGGTDTQYF.

The genes are TRBV30 and TRBJ2-1; 7 positions agree with TRBD2. This CDR3 is built from 15 residues. Germline trimming cut 2 bases from V and 5 bases from J; bases unmatched to any gene: 9. The V gene's germline CDR1 is GTSNPN and CDR2 SVGIG (reference sequence). CDR3 in DNA: TGTGCCTGGAGTCGGGCGCTCGGGGGGAACAATGAGCAGTTCTTC. Translating gives CAWSRALGGNNEQFF. The full variable domain, in which reference TRBV30 and TRBJ2-1 provide the parts outside the CDR3, is SQTIHQWPATLVQPVGSPLSLECTVEGTSNPNLYWYRQAAGRGLQLLFYSVGIGQISSEVPQNLSASRPQDRQFILSSKKLLLSDSGFYLCAWSRALGGNNEQFFGPGTRLTVL.

This chain uses TRBV28 with TRBJ2-7; 11 nucleotides match TRBD1. V dropped 8 bases and J dropped 6; count of bases not matched to a gene: 9. The CDR3 has 14 residues. Per the germline V gene, CDR1 is MDHEN and CDR2 is SYDVKM. The CDR3 bases are TGTGCCAGCCGACGGACAGGGGGCAGAGTCGAGCAGTACTTC. This encodes CASRRTGGRVEQYF.

The V call is TRBV19, the J call TRBJ2-1; no reliable D call. This CDR3 is 15 amino acids long. With 3 bases removed from V and 6 bases from J, the gap between germline ends came to 15 bases. CDR1 is LNHDA, CDR2 SQIVND, per germline (reference sequence). For the CDR3, the DNA is TGTGCCAGTAGTATGTCGGGTACCTGGGTCAATGAGCAGTTCTTC. Translating gives CASSMSGTWVNEQFF.

The gene calls are TRBV30 and TRBJ1-2; 8 nucleotides match TRBD1. Trimming cost V 8 bases and J 7 bases; bases outside gene matches: 15. CDR1 is GTSNPN and CDR2 is SVGIG in the germline V gene (reference sequence). The CDR3 length is 14 residues. DNA of the CDR3: TGTGCCATGGCAGGGGGCAGTGGTTTCTCTGGCTACACCTTC. Protein: CAMAGGSGFSGYTF. Supplemented by reference TRBV30 and TRBJ1-2, the full variable domain reads SQTIHQWPATLVQPVGSPLSLECTVEGTSNPNLYWYRQAAGRGLQLLFYSVGIGQISSEVPQNLSASRPQDRQFILSSKKLLLSDSGFYLCAMAGGSGFSGYTFGSGTRLTVV.

V gene TRBV4-1 combines with J gene TRBJ2-5, with D possibly TRBD1 on 5 matching bases. This CDR3 contains 15 residues. The germline V and J ends were trimmed by 0 bases and 5 bases, with 13 bases remaining between them. Germline CDR1 MGHRA, CDR2 YSYEKL. CDR3 nucleotide sequence: TGCGCCAGCAGCCAAGATGGGGCTGCCGGGGAGACCCAGTACTTC. Residues: CASSQDGAAGETQYF.

This clone was seen a handful of times. The rearrangement uses TRBV27 and TRBJ1-6, with a possible D match to TRBD1 (6 bases). Trimming took 6 bases from V and 8 from J, leaving 20 bases between them. The CDR3 spans 16 residues. Looked up from germline, CDR1 is MNHEY and CDR2 is SMNVEV (reference sequence). The CDR3 is CASSIGQHPGDSPLHF. Here the CDR3 DNA reads TGTGCCAGCAGCATCGGACAGCACCCAGGGGATTCACCCCTCCACTTT.

The chain is built from TRBV5-1 and TRBJ1-2; TRBD1 is a possible D gene (6 bases). The CDR3 sequence is 15 residues long. From germline, CDR1 is SGHRS and CDR2 YFSETQ. V lost 0 bases to trimming and J lost 6 bases, with 15 bases between them. The CDR3, as DNA: TGCGCCAGCAGCTTGGCCTCAGGGGAGAGGGATGGCTACACCTTC. As protein: CASSLASGERDGYTF.

As DNA, the CDR3 is TGTGCCAGTAGTACCGGACTAGCGGGAGGCCTCCGCGGGGAGCTGTTTTTT. It encodes CASSTGLAGGLRGELFF. This chain connects TRBV19 to TRBJ2-2, with 14 bases identical to TRBD2. CDR1 is LNHDA and CDR2 is SQIVND in the germline V gene (reference sequence). The CDR3 sequence is 17 residues long. Losses at the gene ends were 4 bases for V and 7 bases for J; bases not matched to a gene: 8.

This chain connects TRBV27 to TRBJ1-1, with a possible D match to TRBD1 (6 bases). The CDR3 contains 15 residues. Germline CDR1 MNHEY, CDR2 SMNVEV (reference sequence). The V end lost 4 bases, the J end lost 5 bases, and 17 bases lay between the germline ends. CDR3: CASSYAPGEGTEAFF. The CDR3 DNA is TGTGCCAGCAGTTACGCTCCAGGGGAGGGAACTGAAGCTTTCTTT.

The chain combines TRBV11-2 with TRBJ2-7, with D possibly TRBD2 on 6 matching bases. The CDR3 is 13 amino acids. Trimming left V 3 bases short and J 3 bases short, with 9 bases between. CDR1 and CDR2 (germline): SGHAT, FQNNGV. Written as DNA, the CDR3 is TGTGCCAGCAGCTTTACGGGGGACTACGAGCAGTACTTC. This gives the protein CASSFTGDYEQYF. Full variable domain (outside the CDR3, taken from reference TRBV11-2 and TRBJ2-7): EAGVAQSPRYKIIEKRQSVAFWCNPISGHATLYWYQQILGQGPKLLIQFQNNGVVDDSQLPKDRFSAERLKGVDSTLKIQPAKLEDSAVYLCASSFTGDYEQYFGPGTRLTVT.

The chain employs TRBV24-1 and TRBJ2-2; 7 bases are shared with TRBD1. V was clipped by 3 bases and J by 2 bases; unmatched bases: 5. The CDR3 consists of 16 residues. Germline-derived CDR1 and CDR2 are KGHDR and SFDVKD. CDR3 nucleotide sequence: TGTGCCACCAGTGATCTCAGGGGGTCCAACACCGGGGAGCTGTTTTTT. Protein sequence: CATSDLRGSNTGELFF.

V is TRBV7-3 and J is TRBJ1-4, with D tentatively TRBD1 (5 bases). V shed 5 bases and J shed 2 bases, with 18 bases lying between them. Germline lookup yields CDR1 SGHTA and CDR2 FQGTGA. This CDR3 contains 17 residues. The CDR3 region has the DNA TGTGCCAGCAGCCTCGCGTGGGGCGGTGAGACTAATGAAAAACTGTTTTTT. Protein product: CASSLAWGGETNEKLFF.

This chain links TRBV7-3 with TRBJ2-7; 7 positions match TRBD1. The germline V gene has CDR1 SGHTA and CDR2 FQGTGA. This CDR3 has 17 amino acids. The junction had 14 bases not matched to a gene; V was cut back by 1 base and J by 5 bases. Here the CDR3 DNA reads TGTGCCAGCAGCTTAAGGGGTCCGGGACAGACTCCCCACGAGCAGTACTTC. It is translated as CASSLRGPGQTPHEQYF.

This sequence joins TRBV5-1 and TRBJ1-2, with D unclear. The CDR3 has 12 residues. The V end lost 2 bases, the J end lost 4 bases, and 6 bases lay between the germline ends. Germline V gene lookup returns CDR1 SGHRS and CDR2 YFSETQ. The CDR3 here is CASSLEAYGYTF. DNA of the CDR3: TGCGCCAGCAGCTTAGAAGCCTATGGCTACACCTTC.

This rearrangement joins TRBV5-4 to TRBJ1-1, with D possibly TRBD1 on 5 matching bases. The length of the CDR3 is 14 residues. Per germline, CDR1 SGHNT and CDR2 YYREEE (reference sequence). Trimming pared 1 base from V and 1 base from J, leaving 8 bases between. CDR3 amino acids: CASSLLGANTEAFF. The CDR3, as DNA: TGTGCCAGCAGCTTGCTAGGGGCGAACACTGAAGCTTTCTTT. Together with reference TRBV5-4 and TRBJ1-1, the CDR3 gives the full variable domain: ETGVTQSPTHLIKTRGQQVTLRCSSQSGHNTVSWYQQALGQGPQFIFQYYREEENGRGNFPPRFSGLQFPNYSSELNVNALELDDSALYLCASSLLGANTEAFFGQGTRLTVV.

The chain has TRBV5-5 and TRBJ1-2; 7 bases match TRBD1. V gave up 4 bases and J gave up 8 bases; unmatched junction bases: 11. The V gene's germline CDR1 is SGHKS and CDR2 YYEKEE (reference sequence). The length of the CDR3 is 14 residues. CDR3 coding DNA: TGTGCCAGCAGCGGTCAAGACAGGGTAGGAGGCTACACCTTC. It translates to CASSGQDRVGGYTF.

Only a few counts were recorded for this clone. The chain has TRBV19 and TRBJ2-5; maybe TRBD2 (6 bases). Per the germline V gene, CDR1 is LNHDA and CDR2 is SQIVND (reference sequence). The CDR3 is 13 residues long. Trimming pared 5 bases from V and 7 bases from J, leaving 14 bases between. The CDR3 protein is CASSLGGTGTQYF. As DNA, the CDR3 is TGTGCCAGTAGTCTCGGGGGAACCGGGACCCAGTACTTC.

Points on this clone: The same CDR3 is also encoded by other DNA sequences in this sample. This chain connects TRBV18 to TRBJ1-3; TRBD1 agrees at 8 bases. The CDR3 is 15 residues long. CDR1 is KGHSH and CDR2 is LQKENI in the germline V gene. Unmatched junction bases numbered 1, after V lost 3 bases and J lost 0 bases. The DNA for the CDR3 is TGTGCCAGCTCACCTGGACAGGGCTCTGGAAACACCATATATTTT. As protein: CASSPGQGSGNTIYF.

V and J are TRBV28 and TRBJ2-1; 7 bases line up with TRBD1. The J segment lost 6 bases and the V segment lost 8 bases, leaving 13 bases of the junction unmatched. Germline CDR1 MDHEN, CDR2 SYDVKM. The CDR3 loop spans 15 amino acids. CDR3 in amino acids: CASPPGDRDPNEQFF. For the CDR3, the DNA is TGTGCCAGCCCCCCTGGCGACAGGGACCCCAATGAGCAGTTCTTC.

On this clone itself: Additional DNA sequences in this sample encode the identical CDR3. CDR3 amino acids: CASSPGTVGMSAFF. CDR3 bases: TGTGCCAGCAGCCCCGGGACAGTGGGCATGTCCGCTTTCTTT. The chain has TRBV7-2 and TRBJ1-1; TRBD1 matches 7 bases. The trim removed 5 bases at V and 11 bases at J, leaving 14 bases unmatched. This CDR3 spans 14 amino acids. The V gene's germline CDR1 is SGHTA and CDR2 FQGNSA.

This sequence joins TRBV7-8 and TRBJ1-1, with a possible D match to TRBD1 (6 bases). CDR3 length: 14 amino acids. Per germline, CDR1 SGHVS and CDR2 FQNEAQ. V was clipped by 1 base and J by 5 bases, with 11 bases between them. DNA of the CDR3: TGTGCCAGCAGCTTAGTCAGGGGATCGACTGAAGCTTTCTTT. It translates to CASSLVRGSTEAFF. Using reference TRBV7-8 and TRBJ1-1 for the parts outside the CDR3, the full variable domain is GAGVSQSPRYKVAKRGQDVALRCDPISGHVSLFWYQQALGQGPEFLTYFQNEAQLDKSGLPSDRFFAERPEGSVSTLKIQRTQQEDSAVYLCASSLVRGSTEAFFGQGTRLTVV.

V gene TRBV28 combines with J gene TRBJ2-7; TRBD2 matches at 7 bases. The CDR3 loop spans 14 amino acids. The trim removed 6 bases at V and 4 bases at J, leaving 9 bases unmatched. Germline values: CDR1 MDHEN, CDR2 SYDVKM. In DNA, the CDR3 is TGTGCCAGCAGCCCTTACCTAGCGGTTTACGAGCAGTACTTC. Translating it yields CASSPYLAVYEQYF. Combining the CDR3 with reference TRBV28 and TRBJ2-7 gives the whole variable domain DVKVTQSSRYLVKRTGEKVFLECVQDMDHENMFWYRQDPGLGLRLIYFSYDVKMKEKGDIPEGYSVSREKKERFSLILESASTNQTSMYLCASSPYLAVYEQYFGPGTRLTVT.

J is TRBJ2-7 and V is TRBV6-5; TRBD1 agrees at 9 bases. Germline trimming cut 7 bases from V and 5 bases from J; bases unmatched to any gene: 9. The CDR3 length is 14 residues. Germline values: CDR1 MNHEY, CDR2 SVGAGI. CDR3: CASILIGQGNEQYF. Written as DNA, the CDR3 is TGTGCCAGCATACTTATAGGACAGGGGAACGAGCAGTACTTC.

The chain combines TRBV7-2 with TRBJ1-4; 10 nucleotides line up with TRBD1. This CDR3 is built from 19 residues. CDR1 is SGHTA and CDR2 is FQGNSA in the germline V gene. V shed 5 bases and J 0 bases; nucleotides not matched to a gene: 12. For the CDR3, the DNA is TGTGCCAGCAGCCCCAGTTCGGGACAGGGGCGAACAACTAATGAAAAACTGTTTTTT. Translating it yields CASSPSSGQGRTTNEKLFF.

The chain employs TRBV12-3 or TRBV12-4 and TRBJ1-2; 8 bases match TRBD1. Trimming cost V 3 bases and J 9 bases; bases outside gene matches: 6. The CDR3 consists of 13 residues. The CDR3 nucleotides are TGTGCCAGCAGTTTTGGGACAGGTTTGAGCTACACCTTC. Protein: CASSFGTGLSYTF.

The chain is built from TRBV6-4 and TRBJ2-2, with 8 bases fitting TRBD2. V was clipped by 4 bases and J by 5 bases; unmatched bases: 9. Looked up from germline, CDR1 is MRHNA and CDR2 is SNTAGT. The CDR3 runs 16 residues. CDR3 region: CASSVTAGGRTGELFF. CDR3 in DNA: TGTGCCAGCAGTGTCACGGCGGGAGGTCGGACCGGGGAGCTGTTTTTT.